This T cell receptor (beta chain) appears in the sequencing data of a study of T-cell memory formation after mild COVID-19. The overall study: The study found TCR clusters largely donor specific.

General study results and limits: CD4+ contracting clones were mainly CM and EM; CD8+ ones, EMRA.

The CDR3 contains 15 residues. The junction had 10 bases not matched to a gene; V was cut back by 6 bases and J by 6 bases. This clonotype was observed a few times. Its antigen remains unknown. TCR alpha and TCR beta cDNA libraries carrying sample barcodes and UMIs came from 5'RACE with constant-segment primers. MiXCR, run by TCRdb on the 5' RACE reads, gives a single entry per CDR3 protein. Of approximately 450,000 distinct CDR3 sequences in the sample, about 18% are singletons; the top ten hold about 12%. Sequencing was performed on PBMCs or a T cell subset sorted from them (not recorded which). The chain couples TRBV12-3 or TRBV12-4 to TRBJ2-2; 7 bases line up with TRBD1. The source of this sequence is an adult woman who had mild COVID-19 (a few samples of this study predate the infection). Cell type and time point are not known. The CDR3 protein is CASRPGQAVPGELFF. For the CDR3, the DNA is TGTGCCAGCAGACCCGGACAGGCGGTTCCCGGGGAGCTGTTTTTT.